This T cell receptor beta chain emerged from a study of beta chain features in type 1 diabetes (dated by TCRdb to about 2018). Study-level background: No differences in mean age, gender distribution, total cell number or subset yield were found between patients and healthy donors. Across all samples, 90 million to 130 million sorted cells were examined, and cell number per subset correlated strongly with RNA yield. The study compared the TCRB repertoires of sorted circulating CD4+ T cell subsets in recently diagnosed type 1 diabetes patients with those in matched healthy donors. Regulatory and stem cell-like memory subsets were isolated from only 8 patients and roughly eight healthy donors, whereas naive and central memory subsets came from all 30 or so donors. The research as a whole found: Naive, central memory and regulatory TCRB repertoires appeared to be more alike among patients than among healthy donors. Shorter templates might have been favored by PCR, but patient and control samples were amplified and corrected together, so both groups would have been affected equally by any skew. Sequencing cDNA rather than genomic DNA could over-represent highly expressing activated cells, although activation and CD3 levels did not differ between groups. Only small numbers of individuals were included in the HLA sub-analyses, which left unresolved whether HLA type had any influence on TCRB rearrangement. Type 1 diabetes patients showed a moderate but significant shortening of TCRB CDR3 length in all four CD4+ subsets. At VDJ recombination sites, type 1 diabetes patients had fewer insertions and more deleted nucleotides, which implies abnormalities in thymic rearrangement.

This clone was observed a handful of times. Its specific antigen is unknown. No much larger clone is present one base from it, and per-base qualities are unavailable. Each donor gave one peripheral blood draw, about 110 mL on average, collected into heparinised tubes. A BD FACSAria II and a panel including CD45RO, CCR7, CD25, CD127, CD95 and CD27 were used to sort naive, central memory, regulatory and stem cell-like memory CD4+ T cells. Every sorted population had a purity above 95%. PBMCs were isolated right away by Lymphoprep density gradient centrifugation and were stained directly, without culture. So that batch effects would be minimized, each experiment stained and sorted samples in pairs, pairing one healthy donor with one patient. All of the isolated RNA was reverse transcribed with the High Capacity cDNA Reverse Transcription Kit, so expressed TCRB transcripts were sequenced. Stem cell-like memory T cell samples underwent survey-depth immunoSEQ sequencing, averaging about 1 million total reads per sample. Sorted cells were lysed in RLT buffer, and RNA was extracted using DNase-treated RNeasy Micro or Mini kits according to cell number. To prevent cross-contamination, each cell subset was processed individually, whereas patient and healthy donor samples were processed jointly. The immunoSEQ multiplex PCR was used to amplify TCRB sequences from cDNA, yielding 87-bp fragments that span the CDR3 region. Amplicons were sequenced on the Illumina HiSeq platform. Turning to the authors' computational methods: PCR bias was corrected computationally using synthetic template baselines, and reads within Hamming distance 2 were collapsed, with unmergeable singletons discarded. Reads were aligned against IMGT so that V, D and J genes, CDR3 length and insertions or deletions at six rearrangement sites could be assigned. Clonotype counts were normalized to sorted cell number within each subset before computing true diversity and Gini coefficients with the tcR R package. Repertoire sharing was quantified using the overlap coefficient calculated on TCRB nucleotide sequences. TCRdb carries this immuneACCESS record with in-frame sequences only. Its versions omit some clonotypes, under half of them owing to an unresolved V gene in the studies checked, with the rest unexplained. V and J calls and clone size follow that table, whereas D and trimming were derived from the DNA. The table for this sample lists more than 85,000 clones; approximately 37% of them were counted only once. In total, the top ten clones hold approximately 0.065% of the sample.

The sequence was obtained from a woman under 30 in good health. Sequenced: stem cell memory CD4+ T cells from blood. The cell subset or site label corresponds to: stem cell-like memory CD4+ T cells.

The DNA sequence reads TGTGCCAGCAGTTTAATCGGGGGTTCGAGCGGGAGGGCCTTGCAGTACTTC. Its product reads: CASSLIGGSSGRALQYF. Recombination joined TRBV28 with TRBJ2-7; 10 junctional bases match TRBD2. Inclusive of the bounding cysteine and phenylalanine, the CDR3 is 17 residues long. Here the CDR3 DNA is all that survives: 51 bases in frame from base 1. CDR1 MDHEN and CDR2 SYDVKM are derived from the germline V gene. After removal of 2 bases from V and 9 bases from J, the junction retains 16 bases not matched to a gene. With the portions outside the CDR3 filled from the reference TRBV28 and TRBJ2-7 genes, the complete variable region becomes DVKVTQSSRYLVKRTGEKVFLECVQDMDHENMFWYRQDPGLGLRLIYFSYDVKMKEKGDIPEGYSVSREKKERFSLILESASTNQTSMYLCASSLIGGSSGRALQYFGPGTRLTVT.